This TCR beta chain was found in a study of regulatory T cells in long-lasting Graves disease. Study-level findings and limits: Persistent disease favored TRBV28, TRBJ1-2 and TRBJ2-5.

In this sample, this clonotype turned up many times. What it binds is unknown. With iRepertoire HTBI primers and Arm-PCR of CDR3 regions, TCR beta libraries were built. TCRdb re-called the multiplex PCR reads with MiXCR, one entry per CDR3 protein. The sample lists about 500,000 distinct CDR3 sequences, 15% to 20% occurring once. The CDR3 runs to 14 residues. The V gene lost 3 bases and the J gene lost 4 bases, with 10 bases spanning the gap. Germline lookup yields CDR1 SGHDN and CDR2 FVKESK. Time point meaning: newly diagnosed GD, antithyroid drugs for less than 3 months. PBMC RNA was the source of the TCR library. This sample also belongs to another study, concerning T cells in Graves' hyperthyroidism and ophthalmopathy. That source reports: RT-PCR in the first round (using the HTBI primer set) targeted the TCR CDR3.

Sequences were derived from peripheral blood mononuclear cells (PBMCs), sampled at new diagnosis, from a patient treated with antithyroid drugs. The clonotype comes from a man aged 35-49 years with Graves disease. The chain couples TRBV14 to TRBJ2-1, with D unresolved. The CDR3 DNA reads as TGTGCCAGCAGCCACCGGACCCGTTACAATGAGCAGTTCTTC. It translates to CASSHRTRYNEQFF.